The T cell receptor beta chain under discussion was sequenced for a study of T cell repertoires in cytomegalovirus infection. Study context: CMV infection and matching HLA type were both indicated by public TCR beta signatures.

V shed 6 bases and J 4 bases; nucleotides not matched to a gene: 16. Per the germline V gene, CDR1 is MNHNS and CDR2 is SASEGT. The CDR3 runs 19 residues. This clonotype was recorded a few times. Its antigen is not identified. One entry per CDR3 protein, called by TCRdb with MiXCR from the reads. The sample lists a few hundred thousand distinct CDR3 sequences, roughly 43% occurring once. The sequencing here drew on cultured PBMCs, taken from culture after CMV antigen stimulation. The sequence was collected from a human donor in good health (CMV status not recorded). Some clones in this sample may be carry-over from other donors' samples. V is TRBV6-1 and J is TRBJ2-1; 12 bases fit TRBD2. This chain's CDR3 is CASRKGGRLAGAPYNEQFF. For the CDR3, the DNA is TGTGCCAGCAGGAAGGGAGGGCGACTAGCGGGGGCCCCTTACAATGAGCAGTTCTTC.